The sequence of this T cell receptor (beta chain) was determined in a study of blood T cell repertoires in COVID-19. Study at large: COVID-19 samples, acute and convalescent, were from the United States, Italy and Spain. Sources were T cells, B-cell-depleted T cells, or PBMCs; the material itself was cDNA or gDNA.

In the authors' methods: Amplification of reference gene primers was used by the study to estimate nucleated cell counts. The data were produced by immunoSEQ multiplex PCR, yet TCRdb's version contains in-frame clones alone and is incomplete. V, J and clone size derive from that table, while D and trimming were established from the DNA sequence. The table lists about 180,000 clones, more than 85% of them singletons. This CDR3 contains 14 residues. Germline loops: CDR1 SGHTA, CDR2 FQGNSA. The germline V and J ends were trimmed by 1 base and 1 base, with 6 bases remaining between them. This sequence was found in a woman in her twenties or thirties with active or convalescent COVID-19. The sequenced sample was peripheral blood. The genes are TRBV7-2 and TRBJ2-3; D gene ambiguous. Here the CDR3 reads CASSLGLGTDTQYF. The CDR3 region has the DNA TGTGCCAGCAGCTTAGGGTTAGGCACAGATACGCAGTATTTT.